This T cell receptor (beta chain) is from a study of blood T cell repertoires in COVID-19. The method was immunoSEQ multiplex PCR; TCRdb's version includes in-frame clones alone and lacks a portion of them. This table has approximately 38,000 clones, nearly 90% appearing once. The sequence came from a man aged 55-75 years with COVID-19, enrolled during active disease. What was sequenced was peripheral blood.

The CDR3 region is CASSIAAGAPDPREGYTF. The CDR3 DNA reads as TGTGCCAGCAGCATTGCTGCAGGGGCGCCGGACCCTCGGGAAGGCTACACCTTC. This rearrangement joins TRBV5-6 to TRBJ1-2; D is possibly TRBD1 (6 bases). Germline CDR1 and CDR2: SGHDT and YYEEEE. The ends were cut back, 4 bases at V and 8 bases at J, with 30 bases in the middle. This CDR3 region has 18 residues.